The T cell receptor (beta chain) under discussion was sequenced for a study of blood T cell repertoires in COVID-19. Study-wide background: PBMCs, B-cell-depleted T cells, or T cells provided the cDNA or gDNA that made up the material.

The data were produced by immunoSEQ multiplex PCR, yet TCRdb's version contains in-frame clones alone and is incomplete. The sample shows approximately 250,000 clones, about 81% of them seen only once. Across about two dozen US areas, participants ranged in age from about 18 to 90 years. CDR3 length equals 14 residues. The germline gives CDR1 SGHAT, CDR2 FQNNGV. V gave up 5 bases and J gave up 4 bases, with 12 bases separating them. The origin of this receptor is a young man with acute COVID-19. Material for sequencing was PBMCs or T cells enriched from blood (not recorded which). This chain connects TRBV11-2 to TRBJ1-5; the D gene is possibly TRBD1 (5 bases). The CDR3 nucleotides read TGTGCCAGCAGCCCTGGGGGGGTGAATCAGCCCCAGCATTTT. Protein product: CASSPGGVNQPQHF.